This T cell receptor (beta chain) came from a study of OX40 agonist ivuxolimab in advanced cancers. Regarding the study as a whole: Low normalized T-cell clonal expansion was also seen in some nonresponders.

Points on this clone: Antigen specificity is unknown.

Measured with immunoSEQ multiplex PCR; TCRdb has only the in-frame clones, and not every one. Here the sample spans 60,000 or so clones, around nine tenths being singletons. This CDR3 comprises 14 residues. The V gene's germline CDR1 is MNHNY and CDR2 SVGAGI (reference sequence). Trimming stripped 5 bases from V and 7 bases from J, with 15 bases between. The chain is built from TRBV6-6 and TRBJ1-5; no reliable D call. Sequencing used CD4+ or CD8+ T cells sorted from blood, obtained in a trial of the OX40 agonist ivuxolimab. The receptor was isolated from an adult with an advanced solid tumor such as melanoma, head and neck, liver or kidney cancer. CDR3 residues: CASSPSDAAQPQHF. CDR3 coding DNA: TGTGCCAGCAGTCCCTCCGACGCAGCGCAGCCCCAGCATTTT.